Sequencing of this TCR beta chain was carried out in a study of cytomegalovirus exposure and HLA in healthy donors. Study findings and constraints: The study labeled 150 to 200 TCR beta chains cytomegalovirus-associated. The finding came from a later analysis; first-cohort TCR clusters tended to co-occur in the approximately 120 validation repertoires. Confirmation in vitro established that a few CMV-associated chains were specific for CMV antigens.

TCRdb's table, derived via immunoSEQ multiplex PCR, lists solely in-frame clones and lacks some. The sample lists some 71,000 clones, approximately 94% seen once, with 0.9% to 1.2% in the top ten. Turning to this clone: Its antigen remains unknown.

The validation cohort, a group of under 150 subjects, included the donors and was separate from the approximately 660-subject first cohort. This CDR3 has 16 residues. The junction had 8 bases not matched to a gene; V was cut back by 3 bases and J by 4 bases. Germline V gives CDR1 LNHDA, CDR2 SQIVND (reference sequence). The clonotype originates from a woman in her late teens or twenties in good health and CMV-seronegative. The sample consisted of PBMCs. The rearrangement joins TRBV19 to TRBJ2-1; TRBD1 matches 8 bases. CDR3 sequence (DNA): TGTGCCAGTAGTATGGTAGACAGGGGCTTTTACAATGAGCAGTTCTTC. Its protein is CASSMVDRGFYNEQFF.